The T cell receptor beta chain under discussion was sequenced for a study of blood T cell repertoires in COVID-19. This CDR3 spans 19 amino acids. Germline CDR1 and CDR2: SEHNR and FQNEAQ (reference sequence). The junction had 16 bases not matched to a gene; V was cut back by 5 bases and J by 0 bases. Assay: immunoSEQ multiplex PCR; the TCRdb copy retains only in-frame clones and omits some. The sample consists of 130,000 to 150,000 clones, roughly 90% of them appearing once. The V gene is TRBV7-9, the J gene TRBJ2-3; TRBD2 aligns across 8 bases. The sample consisted of peripheral blood. The TCR was taken from a woman aged 45-60 years with acute or convalescent COVID-19. As DNA, the CDR3 is TGTGCCAGCAGCAAACCCCGAACTAGCGGAAGTGTGAGCACAGATACGCAGTATTTT. It codes for CASSKPRTSGSVSTDTQYF.